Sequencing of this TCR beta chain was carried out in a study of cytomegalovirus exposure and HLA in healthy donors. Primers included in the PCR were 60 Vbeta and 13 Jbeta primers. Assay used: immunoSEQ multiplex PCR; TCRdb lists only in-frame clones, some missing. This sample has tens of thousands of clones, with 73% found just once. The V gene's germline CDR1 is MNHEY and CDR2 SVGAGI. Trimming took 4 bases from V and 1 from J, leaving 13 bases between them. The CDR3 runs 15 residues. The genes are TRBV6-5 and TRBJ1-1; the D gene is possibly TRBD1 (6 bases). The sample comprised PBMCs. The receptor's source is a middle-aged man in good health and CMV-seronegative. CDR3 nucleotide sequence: TGTGCCAGCAGTTTACATCAGGGGAAGAACACTGAAGCTTTCTTT. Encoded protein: CASSLHQGKNTEAFF.